Below, 2 T cell receptor beta chains from the same sample are listed, as sequenced in a study of T cell clones after liver transplantation (dated by TCRdb to about 2019). Libraries were prepared through the immunoSEQ multiplex PCR assay. Held by TCRdb, this immuneACCESS table contains in-frame sequences only and omits some clones. Under half of the omission traces to an unresolved V gene where checked; the cause of the rest is unknown. The sample yields some 80,000 clones; around 84% were counted once. The top ten clones comprise 2.1% of the sample. The sample consisted of CD4+ T cells from blood, taken about 50 months after liver transplant. These receptors originate from a human patient who received a liver transplant. Some T cells may have been brought in with the graft after a transplant.

V usage is TRBV5-1 and J usage is TRBJ2-7; D remains unclear. CDR3 size: 16 residues. Between the trimmed V and J ends, which lost 1 base and 5 bases, there was a span of 19 bases. From germline, CDR1 is SGHRS and CDR2 YFSETQ. CDR3 sequence: CASSLLTTANGDEQYF. The CDR3 bases are TGCGCCAGCAGCTTGCTTACGACTGCTAATGGGGACGAGCAGTACTTC.

The chain joins TRBV5-8 to TRBJ1-5; D ambiguous. This CDR3 comprises 15 residues. Trimming shortened V by 6 bases and J by 3 bases, and 16 bases separated the two germline ends. Germline V gene sequence: CDR1 SGHTS, CDR2 YDEGEE. The CDR3 loop is CASTPLRGINQPQHF. In DNA, the CDR3 is TGTGCCAGCACCCCGCTCCGGGGAATCAATCAGCCCCAGCATTTT.